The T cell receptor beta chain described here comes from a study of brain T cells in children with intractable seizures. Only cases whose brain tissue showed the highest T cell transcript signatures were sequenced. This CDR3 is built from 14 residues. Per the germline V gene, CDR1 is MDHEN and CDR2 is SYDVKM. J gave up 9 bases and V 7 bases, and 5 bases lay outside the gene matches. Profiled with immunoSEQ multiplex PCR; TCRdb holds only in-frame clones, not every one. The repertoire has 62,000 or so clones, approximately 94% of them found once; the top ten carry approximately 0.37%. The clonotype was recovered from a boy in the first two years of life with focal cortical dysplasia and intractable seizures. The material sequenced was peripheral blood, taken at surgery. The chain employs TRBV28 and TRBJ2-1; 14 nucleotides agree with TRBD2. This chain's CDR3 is CASTGTSGSTEQFF. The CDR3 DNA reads TGTGCCAGCACCGGGACTAGCGGGAGTACTGAGCAGTTCTTC.